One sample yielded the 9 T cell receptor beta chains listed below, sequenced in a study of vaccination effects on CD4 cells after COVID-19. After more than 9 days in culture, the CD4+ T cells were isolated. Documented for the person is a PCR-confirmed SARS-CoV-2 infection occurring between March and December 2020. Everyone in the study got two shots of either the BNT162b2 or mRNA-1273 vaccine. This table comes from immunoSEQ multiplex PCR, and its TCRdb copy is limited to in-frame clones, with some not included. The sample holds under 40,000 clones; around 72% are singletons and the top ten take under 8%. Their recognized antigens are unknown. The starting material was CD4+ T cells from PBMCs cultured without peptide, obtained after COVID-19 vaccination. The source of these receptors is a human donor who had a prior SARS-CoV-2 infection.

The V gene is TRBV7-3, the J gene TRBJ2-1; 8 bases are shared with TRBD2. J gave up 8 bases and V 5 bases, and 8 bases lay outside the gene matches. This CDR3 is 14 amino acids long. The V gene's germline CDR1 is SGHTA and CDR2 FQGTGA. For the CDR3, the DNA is TGTGCCAGCAGCCGCACCGGGACTAGGGATGAGCAGTTCTTC. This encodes CASSRTGTRDEQFF.

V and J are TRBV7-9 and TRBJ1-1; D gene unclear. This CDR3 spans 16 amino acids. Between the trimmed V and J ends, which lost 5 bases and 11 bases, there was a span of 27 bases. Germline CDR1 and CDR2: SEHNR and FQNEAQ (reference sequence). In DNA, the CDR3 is TGTGCCAGCAGCGTTACGATATCCGATACGAGGGAGGCGGCTTTCTTT. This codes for CASSVTISDTREAAFF.

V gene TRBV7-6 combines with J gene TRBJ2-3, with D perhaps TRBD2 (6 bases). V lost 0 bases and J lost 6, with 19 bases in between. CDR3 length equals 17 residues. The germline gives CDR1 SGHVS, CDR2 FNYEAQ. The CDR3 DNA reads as TGTGCCAGCAGCTTAGCGCCAACGGGACTCCTGACGGATACGCAGTATTTT. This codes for CASSLAPTGLLTDTQYF.

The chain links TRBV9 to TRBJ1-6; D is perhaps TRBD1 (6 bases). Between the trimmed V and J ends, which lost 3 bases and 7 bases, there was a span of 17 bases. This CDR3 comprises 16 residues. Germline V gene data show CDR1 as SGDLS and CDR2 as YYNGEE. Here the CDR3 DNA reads TGTGCCAGCAGCGCATCCTTAAGGGGGGTAAATTCACCCCTCCACTTT. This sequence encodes CASSASLRGVNSPLHF.

CDR3 protein: CASSYRRDTEAFF. The CDR3 region has the DNA TGTGCCAGCAGTTACCGGCGGGACACTGAAGCTTTCTTT. The chain couples TRBV6-2 or TRBV6-3 to TRBJ1-1, with D unclear. Germline V gene data show CDR1 as MNHEY and CDR2 as SVGEGT. The CDR3 has 13 residues. Trimming removed 2 bases at V and 3 bases at J, with 7 bases between.

The CDR3 loop reads CASSREAGQETYEQYF. The CDR3 region has the DNA TGTGCCAGCAGCCGGGAAGCGGGTCAGGAGACCTACGAGCAGTACTTC. The genes are TRBV4-2 and TRBJ2-7; tentatively, D is TRBD2 (6 bases). Between the trimmed V and J ends, which lost 4 bases and 2 bases, there was a span of 18 bases. This CDR3 has 16 residues. The germline V gene has CDR1 LGHNA and CDR2 YNFKEQ.

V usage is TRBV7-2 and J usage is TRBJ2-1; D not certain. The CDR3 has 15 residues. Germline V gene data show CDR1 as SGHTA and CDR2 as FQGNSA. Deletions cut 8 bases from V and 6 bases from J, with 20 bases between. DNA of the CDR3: TGTGCCAGCCGGCCGGGTCCTGGGTCCGCCAATGAGCAGTTCTTC. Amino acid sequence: CASRPGPGSANEQFF.

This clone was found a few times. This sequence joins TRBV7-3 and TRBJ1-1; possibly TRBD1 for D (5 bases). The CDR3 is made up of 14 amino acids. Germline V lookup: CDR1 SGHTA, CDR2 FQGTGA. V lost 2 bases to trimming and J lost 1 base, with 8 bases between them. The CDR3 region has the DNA TGTGCCAGCAGCTTAGACAGCCAGAACACTGAAGCTTTCTTT. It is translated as CASSLDSQNTEAFF.

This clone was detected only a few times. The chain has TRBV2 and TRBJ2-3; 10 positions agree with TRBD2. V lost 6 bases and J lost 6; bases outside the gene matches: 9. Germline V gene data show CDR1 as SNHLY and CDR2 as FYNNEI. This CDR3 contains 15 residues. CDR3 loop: CASSAASGGLDTQYF. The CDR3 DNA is TGTGCCAGCAGCGCCGCTAGCGGGGGTTTGGATACGCAGTATTTT.